This entry lists 23 T cell receptor beta chains sequenced from one sample in a study of T cells in Graves' hyperthyroidism and ophthalmopathy (dated by TCRdb to between 2018 and 2021). The receptor library was made with multiplex PCR. Sequencing used an Illumina HiSeq 2000. The TCR beta CDR3 regions were amplified from the RNA transcripts. For the first round of RT-PCR on the TCR CDR3, the HTBI primer set was used together with the Qiagen OneStep RT-PCR kit. The raw public reads went through TCRdb reprocessing: fastp at Q25, MiXCR clone calling, in-frame beta chains kept. Each entry is one CDR3 protein sequence, shown with its most common DNA and genes. The sample contains about 640,000 distinct CDR3 sequences, less than 25% of them found a single time. The ten largest make up about 34% of the sample. Sequencing was carried out using blood. These receptors were obtained from a man aged 25-40 years with Graves' ophthalmopathy.

This clonotype was picked up a small number of times. The chain couples TRBV7-2 to TRBJ2-3; D is ambiguous. Germline V gene sequence: CDR1 SGHTA, CDR2 FQGNSA. The CDR3 runs to 14 residues. V was cut by 2 bases and J by 10 bases, with 16 bases left in between. CDR3 DNA: TGTGCCAGCAGCTTAACTCCGAGGAGTCACGCGCAGTATTTT. The encoded protein is CASSLTPRSHAQYF.

This clonotype showed up just a few times. V gene TRBV29-1 combines with J gene TRBJ1-2, with D perhaps matching TRBD1 (6 bases). The CDR3 is 12 amino acids. The ends were cut back, 5 bases at V and 7 bases at J, with 14 bases in the middle. Per germline, CDR1 SQVTM and CDR2 ANQGSEA. The CDR3 protein is CSVQEGVLGYTF. The CDR3 DNA is TGCAGCGTTCAGGAGGGGGTACTTGGCTACACCTTC.

The J gene is TRBJ1-4, the V gene TRBV6-1; possible D gene TRBD1, 5 bases. This CDR3 region has 14 residues. The germline V gene encodes CDR1 MNHNS and CDR2 SASEGT. V gave up 7 bases and J gave up 8 bases, with 17 bases separating them. DNA for the CDR3: TGTGCCAGCACTCCGGGGGTAGGCGGAGAAAAACTGTTTTTT. This codes for CASTPGVGGEKLFF.

On this clonotype itself: This may be a read error: a much more frequent sequence differs by one nucleotide. J is TRBJ2-7 and V is TRBV7-9; D not certain. The CDR3 loop spans 14 amino acids. In germline, CDR1 is SEHNR, CDR2 FQNEAQ (reference sequence). CDR3 sequence reads: CASTPPADPYGQYF. In DNA, the CDR3 is TGTGCCAGCACCCCGCCGGCAGATCCCTACGGGCAGTACTTC.

Only a few counts were recorded for this clonotype. The chain employs TRBV10-3 and TRBJ2-5, with 8 bases that match TRBD2. This CDR3 is built from 15 residues. The junction had 8 bases not matched to a gene; V was cut back by 6 bases and J by 2 bases. Germline-derived CDR1 and CDR2 are ENHRY and SYGVKD. Here the CDR3 reads CAISTGGEVQETQYF. CDR3 sequence (DNA): TGTGCCATCAGCACCGGGGGGGAGGTTCAAGAGACCCAGTACTTC.

The chain combines TRBV30 with TRBJ2-2; D gene unclear. The V and J ends lost 0 bases and 6 bases respectively, with 11 bases between them. Germline CDR1 and CDR2: GTSNPN and SVGIG (reference sequence). This CDR3 is built from 14 residues. The CDR3 here is CAWSVRSGAGELFF. CDR3 nucleotides: TGTGCCTGGAGTGTACGGAGTGGTGCCGGGGAGCTGTTTTTT.

This sequence joins TRBV5-1 and TRBJ2-5, with D perhaps matching TRBD1 or TRBD2 (6 bases each). Germline CDR1 and CDR2: SGHRS and YFSETQ. The CDR3 covers 15 residues. The ends were cut back, 4 bases at V and 2 bases at J, with 15 bases in the middle. CDR3 region: CASSSAPGAQETQYF. CDR3 DNA sequence: TGCGCCAGCAGCAGCGCGCCGGGGGCTCAAGAGACCCAGTACTTC.

This clonotype was seen only a few times. The chain combines TRBV28 with TRBJ2-5; 12 bases map to TRBD1. The length of the CDR3 is 16 residues. The trim removed 8 bases at V and 4 bases at J, leaving 11 bases unmatched. Germline CDR1 reads MDHEN; CDR2 reads SYDVKM. CDR3 protein: CASGSLGQGAGETQYF. CDR3 nucleotide sequence: TGTGCCAGCGGCTCCTTGGGACAGGGGGCCGGAGAGACCCAGTACTTC. Variable domain in full (rest from reference TRBV28 and TRBJ2-5): DVKVTQSSRYLVKRTGEKVFLECVQDMDHENMFWYRQDPGLGLRLIYFSYDVKMKEKGDIPEGYSVSREKKERFSLILESASTNQTSMYLCASGSLGQGAGETQYFGPGTRLLVL.

This clonotype was observed a handful of times. CDR3 in DNA: TGTGCCACCGACCAGCAGCGGGAGCGTTACGAGCAGTACTTC. Its translation is CATDQQRERYEQYF. V is TRBV6-2 or TRBV6-3 and J is TRBJ2-7; 8 nucleotides match TRBD2. Trimming cost V 10 bases and J 4 bases; bases outside gene matches: 12. CDR3 length: 14 amino acids. Germline CDR1 reads MNHEY; CDR2 reads SVGEGT.

This clonotype is a singleton in its sample. An end of the junction differs from the germline gene, which may be a read error. The rearrangement uses TRBV7-3 and TRBJ2-3; D is perhaps TRBD2 (5 bases). Germline lookup yields CDR1 SGHTA and CDR2 FQGTGA. The CDR3 consists of 14 residues. The CDR3 DNA reads TGTGTCAGCAGCTTAAGGGCCGCGGGAGATACGCAGTATTTT. This codes for CVSSLRAAGDTQYF.

At least ten counts were recorded for this clonotype. The CDR3 sequence is CASSLAGLAQTYEQYF. The CDR3 DNA reads as TGTGCCAGCAGCTTAGCGGGACTAGCGCAAACCTACGAGCAGTACTTC. This rearrangement joins TRBV7-2 to TRBJ2-7; 10 nucleotides line up with TRBD2. Trimming cost V 0 bases and J 2 bases; bases outside gene matches: 4. This CDR3 is built from 16 residues. CDR1 is SGHTA and CDR2 is FQGNSA in the germline V gene.

This clonotype was seen at least ten times. This chain uses TRBV27 with TRBJ1-1; D gene uncertain. The CDR3 spans 14 residues. Germline V gives CDR1 MNHEY, CDR2 SMNVEV (reference sequence). V gave up 2 bases and J gave up 0 bases, with 7 bases separating them. CDR3 amino acids: CASSLEGLNTEAFF. The CDR3, as DNA: TGTGCCAGCAGTTTAGAGGGTTTGAACACTGAAGCTTTCTTT.

This clonotype was observed a handful of times. The chain carries TRBV29-1 and TRBJ2-7; the match to TRBD2 covers 9 bases. The CDR3 totals 18 residues. Germline CDR1 SQVTM, CDR2 ANQGSEA. Trimming cost V 6 bases and J 2 bases; bases outside gene matches: 20. CDR3 DNA: TGCAGCGTGGTACCAGGTGGGCTAGCGGGAAAAGACACCTACGAGCAGTACTTC. The encoded protein is CSVVPGGLAGKDTYEQYF.

The J gene is TRBJ2-3, the V gene TRBV4-1, with TRBD2 matching over 10 bases. Germline CDR1 MGHRA, CDR2 YSYEKL. This CDR3 has 19 residues. V shed 0 bases, J shed 0 bases, and the junction held 9 bases outside the gene matches. The CDR3 spells CASSQDPPSGGPSTDTQYF. DNA for the CDR3: TGCGCCAGCAGCCAAGATCCGCCTAGCGGGGGCCCTAGCACAGATACGCAGTATTTT.

This rearrangement joins TRBV28 to TRBJ2-5; 10 bases align to TRBD2. The CDR3 is made up of 17 amino acids. The germline gives CDR1 MDHEN, CDR2 SYDVKM. After removal of 1 base from V and 4 bases from J, the junction contained 9 bases not matched to a gene. The CDR3 loop is CASSLLSLAGVSETQYF. In DNA, the CDR3 is TGTGCCAGCAGTTTATTAAGCCTAGCGGGAGTCTCAGAGACCCAGTACTTC.

The chain has TRBV4-1 and TRBJ1-3, with D unresolved. This CDR3 spans 12 amino acids. The V and J ends lost 3 bases and 4 bases respectively, with 4 bases between them. The V gene's germline CDR1 is MGHRA and CDR2 YSYEKL. CDR3 DNA: TGCGCCAGCAGCCAGCCGGGAAACACCATATATTTT. Protein sequence: CASSQPGNTIYF.

The chain links TRBV27 to TRBJ1-1; no clear D gene. The CDR3 runs 13 residues. The V end was cut by 4 bases, the J end by 0 bases, with 6 bases between. CDR1 is MNHEY, CDR2 SMNVEV, per germline (reference sequence). CDR3 in amino acids: CASSSRMNTEAFF. The CDR3, as DNA: TGTGCCAGCAGTTCAAGGATGAACACTGAAGCTTTCTTT.

This clonotype appeared many times. The chain has TRBV3-1 and TRBJ1-1; D unclear. From germline, CDR1 is LGHDT and CDR2 YNNKEL (reference sequence). The V gene lost 0 bases and the J gene lost 1 base, with 6 bases spanning the gap. CDR3 length: 14 amino acids. In DNA, the CDR3 is TGTGCCAGCAGCCAAGACACAGCGAACACTGAAGCTTTCTTT. The encoded protein is CASSQDTANTEAFF.

V gene TRBV20-1 combines with J gene TRBJ2-7; no clear D gene. Germline CDR1 and CDR2: DFQATT and SNEGSKA (reference sequence). Between the trimmed V and J ends, which lost 3 bases and 1 base, there was a span of 13 bases. This CDR3 is 14 amino acids long. The CDR3 sequence is CSARGIFESYEQYF. CDR3 coding DNA: TGCAGTGCTAGGGGGATCTTTGAGTCCTACGAGCAGTACTTC.

This clonotype was seen repeatedly, ten times or more. The chain uses TRBV28 and TRBJ2-7; maybe TRBD1 (6 bases). The V and J ends lost 0 bases and 0 bases respectively, with 6 bases between them. Looked up from germline, CDR1 is MDHEN and CDR2 is SYDVKM. CDR3 length equals 14 residues. CDR3 sequence: CASSLWDSSYEQYF. In DNA, the CDR3 is TGTGCCAGCAGTTTATGGGACAGCTCCTACGAGCAGTACTTC.

This clonotype came up many times. This chain connects TRBV7-2 to TRBJ1-1; D unclear. Per the germline V gene, CDR1 is SGHTA and CDR2 is FQGNSA. V dropped 2 bases and J dropped 7 bases, with 11 bases sitting between them. The CDR3 extends over 13 amino acids. DNA for the CDR3: TGTGCCAGCAGCTTAAGGCCGAGGGATGAAGCTTTCTTT. It specifies CASSLRPRDEAFF.

This clonotype was counted ten times or more. The J gene is TRBJ2-7, the V gene TRBV12-3 or TRBV12-4; 7 nucleotides agree with TRBD2. J gave up 4 bases and V 0 bases, and 3 bases lay outside the gene matches. CDR3 size: 14 residues. CDR3 in amino acids: CASSLAGGPYEQYF. Written as DNA, the CDR3 is TGTGCCAGCAGTTTAGCGGGAGGGCCGTACGAGCAGTACTTC.

In this sample, this clonotype turned up many times. This sequence joins TRBV11-1 and TRBJ2-1; D possibly corresponds to TRBD2 (6 bases). Trimming removed 3 bases from V and 5 bases from J, with 14 bases in between. Looked up from germline, CDR1 is SGHAT and CDR2 is FQDESV (reference sequence). The CDR3 covers 15 residues. CDR3 sequence reads: CASSFAGLQNNEQFF. The DNA for the CDR3 is TGTGCCAGCAGCTTTGCGGGACTCCAAAACAATGAGCAGTTCTTC.